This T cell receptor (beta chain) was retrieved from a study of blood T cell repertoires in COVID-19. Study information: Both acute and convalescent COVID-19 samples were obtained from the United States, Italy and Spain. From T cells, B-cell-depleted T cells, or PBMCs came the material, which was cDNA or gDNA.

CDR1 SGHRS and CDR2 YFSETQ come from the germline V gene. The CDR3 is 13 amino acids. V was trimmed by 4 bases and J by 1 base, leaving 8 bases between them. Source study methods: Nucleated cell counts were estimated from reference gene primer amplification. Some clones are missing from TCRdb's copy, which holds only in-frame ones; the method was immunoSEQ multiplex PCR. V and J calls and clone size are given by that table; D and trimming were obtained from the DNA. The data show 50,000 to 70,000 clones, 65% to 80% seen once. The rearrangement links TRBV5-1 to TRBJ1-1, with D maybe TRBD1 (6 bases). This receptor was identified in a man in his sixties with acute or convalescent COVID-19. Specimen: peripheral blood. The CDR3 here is CASSTQGNTEAFF. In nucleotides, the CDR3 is TGCGCCAGCAGCACACAGGGGAACACTGAAGCTTTCTTT. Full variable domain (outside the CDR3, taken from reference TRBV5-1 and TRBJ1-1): KAGVTQTPRYLIKTRGQQVTLSCSPISGHRSVSWYQQTPGQGLQFLFEYFSETQRNKGNFPGRFSGRQFSNSRSEMNVSTLELGDSALYLCASSTQGNTEAFFGQGTRLTVV.